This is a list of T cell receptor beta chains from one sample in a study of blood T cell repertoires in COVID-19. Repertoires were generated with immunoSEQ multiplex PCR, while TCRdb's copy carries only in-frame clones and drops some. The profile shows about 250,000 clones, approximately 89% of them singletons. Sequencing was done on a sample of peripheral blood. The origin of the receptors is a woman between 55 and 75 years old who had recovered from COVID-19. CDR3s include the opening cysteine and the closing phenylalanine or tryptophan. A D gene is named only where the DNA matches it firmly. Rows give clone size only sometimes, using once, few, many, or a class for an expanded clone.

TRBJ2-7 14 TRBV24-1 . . CATRSLDRTYEQYF TGTGCCACCAGATCCCTAGACAGGACGTACGAGCAGTACTTC
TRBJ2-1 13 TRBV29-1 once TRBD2 CSGLSGGAGEQFF TGCAGCGGACTGAGCGGGGGGGCTGGTGAGCAGTTCTTC
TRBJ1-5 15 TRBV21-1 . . CASSPRGGGNQPQHF TGTGCCAGCAGCCCTAGAGGGGGGGGCAATCAGCCCCAGCATTTT
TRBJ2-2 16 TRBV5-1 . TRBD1 CASSLTGGRNTGELFF TGCGCCAGCAGCTTAACAGGGGGCAGGAACACCGGGGAGCTGTTTTTT
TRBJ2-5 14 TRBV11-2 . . CASSSTWAQETQYF TGTGCCAGCAGCTCCACATGGGCCCAAGAGACCCAGTACTTC
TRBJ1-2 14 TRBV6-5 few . CASTESDSLYGYTF TGTGCCAGCACCGAATCGGACAGTCTCTATGGCTACACCTTC
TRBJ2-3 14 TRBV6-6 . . CASNPPGDWDTQYF TGTGCCAGCAACCCCCCGGGGGACTGGGATACGCAGTATTTT
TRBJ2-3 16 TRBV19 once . CASSSARTDSTDTQYF TGTGCCAGTAGTTCGGCCCGGACAGATAGCACAGATACGCAGTATTTT
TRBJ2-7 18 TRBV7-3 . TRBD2 CASSLDGSGGAMIYEQYF TGTGCCAGCAGCTTAGACGGTAGCGGGGGCGCGATGATTTACGAGCAGTACTTC
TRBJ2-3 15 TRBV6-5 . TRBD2 CASSYVAGVTDTQYF TGTGCCAGCAGTTACGTAGCGGGGGTTACAGATACGCAGTATTTT
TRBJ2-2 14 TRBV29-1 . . CSVLTTGNTGELFF TGCAGCGTTTTGACGACAGGGAACACCGGGGAGCTGTTTTTT
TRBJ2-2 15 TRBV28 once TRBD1 CASSWGQANTGELFF TGTGCCAGCAGTTGGGGACAGGCGAACACCGGGGAGCTGTTTTTT
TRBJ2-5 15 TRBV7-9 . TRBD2 CASSLEGGGGETQYF TGTGCCAGCAGCTTAGAAGGCGGGGGAGGGGAGACCCAGTACTTC
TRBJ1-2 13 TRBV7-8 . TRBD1 CASSLDRGDGYTF TGTGCCAGCAGCTTAGACAGGGGAGATGGCTACACCTTC
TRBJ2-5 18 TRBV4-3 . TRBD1 CASSQVFGTGGFQETQYF TGCGCCAGCAGCCAAGTTTTTGGGACAGGGGGATTCCAAGAGACCCAGTACTTC
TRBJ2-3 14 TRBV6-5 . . CASTERGGADTQYF TGTGCCAGCACCGAGAGAGGGGGGGCGGATACGCAGTATTTT
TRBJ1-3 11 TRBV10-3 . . CAITAEFTIYF TGTGCCATCACCGCAGAATTCACCATATATTTT
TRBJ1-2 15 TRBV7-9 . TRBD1 CASSNPGQGAGGYTF TGTGCCAGCAGCAATCCGGGACAGGGGGCGGGTGGCTACACCTTC
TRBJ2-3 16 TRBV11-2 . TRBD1 CASSSMGQGASDTQYF TGTGCCAGCAGCTCCATGGGACAGGGGGCATCAGATACGCAGTATTTT
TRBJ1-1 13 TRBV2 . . CARHREVNTEAFF TGTGCCAGACACAGGGAAGTGAACACTGAAGCTTTCTTT
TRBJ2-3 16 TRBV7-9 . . CASRFSGLARSDTQYF TGTGCCAGCAGATTTTCGGGGCTAGCGAGGTCTGATACGCAGTATTTT
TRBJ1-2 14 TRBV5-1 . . CASSFTGFDYGYTF TGCGCCAGCAGCTTCACAGGGTTCGACTATGGCTACACCTTC
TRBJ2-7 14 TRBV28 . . CASSLWPDRPEQYF TGTGCCAGCAGTTTATGGCCCGACAGACCCGAGCAGTACTTC
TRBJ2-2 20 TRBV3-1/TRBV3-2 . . CASSQGPGSTGNEITGELFF TGTGCCAGCAGCCAAGGACCGGGATCAACAGGGAACGAGATAACCGGGGAGCTGTTTTTT
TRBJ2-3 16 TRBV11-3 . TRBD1 CASSLDRGVSTDTQYF TGTGCCAGCAGCCTTGACAGGGGAGTTAGCACAGATACGCAGTATTTT
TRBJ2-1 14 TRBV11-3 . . CASSSQADDNEQFF TGTGCCAGCAGCTCTCAAGCGGACGACAATGAGCAGTTCTTC
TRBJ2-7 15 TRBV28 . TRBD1 CASRPTGTGTYEQYF TGTGCCAGCAGACCGACCGGGACAGGGACCTACGAGCAGTACTTC